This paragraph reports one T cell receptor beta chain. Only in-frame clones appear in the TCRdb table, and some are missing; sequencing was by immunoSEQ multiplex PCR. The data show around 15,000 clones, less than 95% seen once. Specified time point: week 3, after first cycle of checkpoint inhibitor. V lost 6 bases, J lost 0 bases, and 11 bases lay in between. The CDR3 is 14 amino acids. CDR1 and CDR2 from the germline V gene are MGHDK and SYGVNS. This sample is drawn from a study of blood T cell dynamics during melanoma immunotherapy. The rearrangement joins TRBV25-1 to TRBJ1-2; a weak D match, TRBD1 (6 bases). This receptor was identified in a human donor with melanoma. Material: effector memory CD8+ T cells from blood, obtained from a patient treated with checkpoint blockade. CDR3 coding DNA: TGTGCCAGCAGAGGGGGGACAACTAACTATGGCTACACCTTC. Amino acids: CASRGGTTNYGYTF.